Shown below are 3 T cell receptor beta chains from a single sample sequenced in a study of blood T cell repertoires in COVID-19. The assay was immunoSEQ multiplex PCR, and TCRdb's table has in-frame clones only and misses some. The repertoire consists of some 150,000 clones, with over 75% occurring once and the leading ten covering about 5%. The sample taken for sequencing was peripheral blood. Receptor source: a woman in her fifties or sixties with acute or convalescent COVID-19.

This rearrangement joins TRBV2 to TRBJ2-7, with D unresolved. The germline gives CDR1 SNHLY, CDR2 FYNNEI. Trimming cost V 4 bases and J 6 bases, with 4 bases left between them. The CDR3 has 10 residues. Here the CDR3 DNA reads TGTGCCAGCAGTGGCGCCGAGCAGTACTTC. It yields the protein CASSGAEQYF.

V gene TRBV18 combines with J gene TRBJ2-7, with TRBD1 identical over 8 bases. With 3 bases clipped from V and 5 bases from J, the junction kept 3 bases outside the gene matches. Per the germline V gene, CDR1 is KGHSH and CDR2 is LQKENI. The CDR3 totals 13 residues. The CDR3 sequence is CASSPGTGNEQYF. The CDR3 DNA reads TGTGCCAGCTCACCTGGGACAGGAAACGAGCAGTACTTC.

J is TRBJ1-2 and V is TRBV7-9; possible D gene TRBD1, 5 bases. The CDR3 length is 17 residues. Germline loops: CDR1 SEHNR, CDR2 FQNEAQ (reference sequence). Trimming removed 8 bases from V and 4 bases from J, with 26 bases in between. In DNA, the CDR3 is TGTGCCAGCCGCCTCGGGGGGTCGGGGGGTATCCGCTATGGCTACACCTTC. Its protein is CASRLGGSGGIRYGYTF.